Listed here are 15 T cell receptor beta chains from one sample, sequenced in a study of graft-versus-host responses after intestinal transplantation. Profiling relied on immunoSEQ multiplex PCR, and the TCRdb table lists in-frame clones only, not all of them. The table shows around 84,000 clones, with 83% occurring only once. No cognate antigen is known for these TCRs. This specimen was unstimulated CD8+ T cells sorted from spleen or lymph node cells, taken before intestinal transplant. The receptor set was obtained from a human donor who received an intestinal transplant.

As regards this clone: The sample contains more than one DNA sequence encoding this CDR3. This rearrangement joins TRBV4-1 to TRBJ2-7; D gene uncertain. Germline V CDR1 and CDR2: MGHRA, YSYEKL. The CDR3 has 11 amino acids. V lost 1 base to trimming and J lost 7 bases, with 5 bases between them. CDR3 bases: TGCGCCAGCAGCCAAGGGGTGGAGCAGTACTTC. Translating it yields CASSQGVEQYF.

This chain connects TRBV28 to TRBJ1-5; 10 nucleotides align to TRBD1. Germline V CDR1 and CDR2: MDHEN, SYDVKM. The junction had 7 bases not matched to a gene; V was cut back by 6 bases and J by 5 bases. The CDR3 totals 15 residues. CDR3 DNA sequence: TGTGCCAGCAGCCCATCGGGACAGGGGTATCAGCCCCAGCATTTT. Its protein is CASSPSGQGYQPQHF.

This chain connects TRBV2 to TRBJ1-5; D possibly corresponds to TRBD1 (5 bases). Trimming stripped 2 bases from V and 4 bases from J, with 6 bases between. The germline V gene encodes CDR1 SNHLY and CDR2 FYNNEI. The CDR3 runs 13 residues. The CDR3 DNA reads TGTGCCAGCAGTGAATGGGGGAATCAGCCCCAGCATTTT. This codes for CASSEWGNQPQHF. The full variable domain, completed using reference TRBV2 and TRBJ1-5, is EPEVTQTPSHQVTQMGQEVILRCVPISNHLYFYWYRQILGQKVEFLVSFYNNEISEKSEIFDDQFSVERPDGSNFTLKIRSTKLEDSAMYFCASSEWGNQPQHFGDGTRLSIL.

The rearrangement uses TRBV27 and TRBJ1-1; TRBD1 is a possible D gene (6 bases). Trimming removed 2 bases from V and 1 base from J, with 8 bases in between. The CDR3 spans 14 residues. Germline V gives CDR1 MNHEY, CDR2 SMNVEV (reference sequence). CDR3 region: CASSLSRGNTEAFF. CDR3 sequence (DNA): TGTGCCAGCAGTTTAAGCAGGGGGAACACTGAAGCTTTCTTT.

This chain links TRBV29-1 with TRBJ2-1; D is unresolved. The CDR3 is 10 residues long. CDR1 and CDR2 from the germline V gene are SQVTM and ANQGSEA. The V gene lost 3 bases and the J gene lost 3 bases, with 0 bases spanning the gap. The CDR3 DNA is TGCAGCGTTGACTACAATGAGCAGTTCTTC. Translation: CSVDYNEQFF.

In regard to this clone: Other DNA sequences in the same sample also yield this CDR3. This sequence joins TRBV4-1 and TRBJ2-6; D is ambiguous. CDR1 and CDR2 (germline): MGHRA, YSYEKL. The CDR3 spans 12 residues. The V and J ends lost 5 bases and 1 base respectively, with 0 bases between them. The CDR3: CASSSGANVLTF. The CDR3 DNA is TGCGCCAGCAGCTCTGGGGCCAACGTCCTGACTTTC.

There are a few counts of this clone. The chain has TRBV6-1 and TRBJ2-3; TRBD2 matches at 9 bases. Germline V CDR1 and CDR2: MNHNS, SASEGT. V trimming: 1 base; J trimming: 4 bases; junction bases outside the gene matches: 6. The CDR3 totals 16 residues. This CDR3 reads CASSEEAGGGADTQYF. CDR3 DNA sequence: TGTGCCAGCAGTGAAGAAGCGGGGGGCGGGGCAGATACGCAGTATTTT.

This clone was seen only a few times. The chain carries TRBV7-9 and TRBJ2-6, with 10 bases fitting TRBD1. The CDR3 contains 18 residues. With V trimmed by 4 bases and J by 0 bases, 6 bases remained unmatched. Germline loops: CDR1 SEHNR, CDR2 FQNEAQ (reference sequence). In DNA, the CDR3 is TGTGCCAGCAGCTGGTCCGGGACAGGGGCCTCTGGGGCCAACGTCCTGACTTTC. Translation: CASSWSGTGASGANVLTF.

This sequence joins TRBV28 and TRBJ2-7; 11 bases line up with TRBD2. Trimming at V came to 10 bases and at J to 6 bases, leaving 8 bases not matched to a gene. CDR1 is MDHEN, CDR2 SYDVKM, per germline. CDR3 length: 13 residues. The DNA of the CDR3 is TGTGCCACCGATAGCGGGAGGGAGTTCGAGCAGTACTTC. Amino acid sequence: CATDSGREFEQYF. Looking up the rest from reference TRBV28 and TRBJ2-7 gives the full variable domain: DVKVTQSSRYLVKRTGEKVFLECVQDMDHENMFWYRQDPGLGLRLIYFSYDVKMKEKGDIPEGYSVSREKKERFSLILESASTNQTSMYLCATDSGREFEQYFGPGTRLTVT.

The chain carries TRBV15 and TRBJ2-7; the D is unclear. This CDR3 has 17 amino acids. Germline CDR1 LNHNV, CDR2 YYDKDF (reference sequence). The V and J ends lost 3 bases and 0 bases respectively, with 18 bases between them. The CDR3 coding sequence is TGTGCCACCAGCAGTAACGCAGGCTACCCCATCTCCTACGAGCAGTACTTC. Translation: CATSSNAGYPISYEQYF.

CDR3 amino acids: CATSGGSYEQYF. CDR3 DNA sequence: TGTGCCACCAGCGGAGGATCCTACGAGCAGTACTTC. The V call is TRBV15, the J call TRBJ2-7, with TRBD2 as a possible D gene (5 bases). V lost 5 bases and J lost 1, with 6 bases in between. The germline V gene encodes CDR1 LNHNV and CDR2 YYDKDF (reference sequence). This CDR3 region has 12 residues.

The J gene is TRBJ2-1, the V gene TRBV6-5; TRBD2 matches 7 bases. With V trimmed by 5 bases and J by 10 bases, 2 bases remained unmatched. The CDR3 contains 11 residues. Germline V gives CDR1 MNHEY, CDR2 SVGAGI. In DNA form, the CDR3 reads TGTGCCAGCAGTCTCGGGGGGGAGCAGTTCTTC. This gives the protein CASSLGGEQFF.

This sequence joins TRBV7-9 and TRBJ2-2; 7 bases fit TRBD1. The CDR3 extends over 16 amino acids. CDR1 SEHNR and CDR2 FQNEAQ come from the germline V gene (reference sequence). Trimming removed 5 bases from V and 3 bases from J; junction bases left unmatched: 9. The CDR3 DNA reads as TGTGCCAGCAGCCCGACCTGGGACAGATACACCGGGGAGCTGTTTTTT. Translation gives CASSPTWDRYTGELFF.

This clone was seen just once. The chain joins TRBV13 to TRBJ1-1; D is possibly TRBD1 (6 bases). Germline V lookup: CDR1 PRHDT, CDR2 FYEKMQ (reference sequence). Between the trimmed V and J ends, which lost 1 base and 0 bases, there was a span of 6 bases. The CDR3 contains 14 residues. Here the CDR3 reads CASSLAGVNTEAFF. The CDR3 coding sequence is TGTGCCAGCAGCTTAGCAGGGGTGAACACTGAAGCTTTCTTT.

The chain has TRBV27 and TRBJ2-7; 7 positions agree with TRBD1. The junction had 1 base not matched to a gene; V was cut back by 3 bases and J by 2 bases. The CDR3 is 13 amino acids. From germline, CDR1 is MNHEY and CDR2 SMNVEV (reference sequence). CDR3 nucleotides: TGTGCCAGCAGTTTCGGGACAGCCTACGAGCAGTACTTC. This gives the protein CASSFGTAYEQYF.